The following is a T cell receptor (beta chain) sequence with its context. Clones were read by immunoSEQ multiplex PCR, and TCRdb kept only the in-frame ones, dropping some. This sample has 36,000 or so clones, with 90% found just once. The data were taken from a study of blood T cell repertoires in COVID-19. Trimming removed 3 bases from V and 6 bases from J; junction bases left unmatched: 10. Germline V gene lookup returns CDR1 SGHRS and CDR2 YFSETQ. The CDR3 is 16 amino acids. The J gene is TRBJ2-7, the V gene TRBV5-1; 12 bases agree with TRBD2. Input material: peripheral blood. This clonotype originated in a human donor in a cohort sampled during active COVID-19. As DNA, the CDR3 is TGCGCCAGCAGCTCAATATCACTAGCGGGAGGTGGCGAGCAGTACTTC. Encoded protein: CASSSISLAGGGEQYF.